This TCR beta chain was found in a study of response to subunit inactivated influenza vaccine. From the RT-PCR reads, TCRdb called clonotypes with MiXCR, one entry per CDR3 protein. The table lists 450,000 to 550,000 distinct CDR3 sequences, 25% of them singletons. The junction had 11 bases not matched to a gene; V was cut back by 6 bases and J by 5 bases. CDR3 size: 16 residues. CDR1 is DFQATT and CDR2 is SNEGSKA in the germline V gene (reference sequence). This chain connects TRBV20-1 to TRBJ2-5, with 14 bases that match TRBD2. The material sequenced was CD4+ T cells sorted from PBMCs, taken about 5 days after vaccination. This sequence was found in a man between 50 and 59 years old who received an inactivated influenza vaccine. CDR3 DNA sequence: TGCAGTGCAACGGGACTAGCGGGAGCGGAGAGGGAGACCCAGTACTTC. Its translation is CSATGLAGAERETQYF.